This TCR beta chain was profiled in a study of chemoradiotherapy in HPV16-positive cancers. Sequencing used immunoSEQ multiplex PCR; TCRdb keeps in-frame clones, though not all of them. Of some 70,000 clones listed, about 88% are singletons. General study results and limits: Candidate HPV-specific clones and E7-related TCR motifs grew in tumor during treatment. HPV-specific T cells were functionally defined from only two HPV16-positive patients.

A word on this clone: Antigen unknown. This sample also contains other DNA sequences that code for the same CDR3.

Trimming took 1 base from V and 0 from J, leaving 9 bases between them. The germline CDR1 and CDR2 sequences are SNHLY and FYNNEI. The CDR3 is made up of 15 amino acids. This clonotype was sampled from a human donor with HPV-associated anogenital cancer. The sequencing here drew on blood, taken from a patient who underwent chemoradiotherapy. The rearrangement joins TRBV2 to TRBJ2-5; D tentatively reads TRBD1 or TRBD2 (6 bases each). The CDR3 region has the DNA TGTGCCAGCAGTGAAGGGGGGGCGTACCAAGAGACCCAGTACTTC. Translated: CASSEGGAYQETQYF.